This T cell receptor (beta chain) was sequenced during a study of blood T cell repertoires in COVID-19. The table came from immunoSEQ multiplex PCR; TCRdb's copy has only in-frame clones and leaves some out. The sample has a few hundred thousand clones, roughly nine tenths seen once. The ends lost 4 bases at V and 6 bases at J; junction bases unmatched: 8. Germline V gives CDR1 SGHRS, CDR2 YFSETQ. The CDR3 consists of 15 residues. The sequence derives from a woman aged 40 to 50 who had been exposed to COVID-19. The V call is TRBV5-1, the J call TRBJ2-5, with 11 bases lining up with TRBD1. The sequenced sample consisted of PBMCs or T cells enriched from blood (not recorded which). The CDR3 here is CASSAGGTGGQTQYF. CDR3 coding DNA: TGCGCCAGCAGCGCCGGAGGGACAGGGGGGCAGACCCAGTACTTC.